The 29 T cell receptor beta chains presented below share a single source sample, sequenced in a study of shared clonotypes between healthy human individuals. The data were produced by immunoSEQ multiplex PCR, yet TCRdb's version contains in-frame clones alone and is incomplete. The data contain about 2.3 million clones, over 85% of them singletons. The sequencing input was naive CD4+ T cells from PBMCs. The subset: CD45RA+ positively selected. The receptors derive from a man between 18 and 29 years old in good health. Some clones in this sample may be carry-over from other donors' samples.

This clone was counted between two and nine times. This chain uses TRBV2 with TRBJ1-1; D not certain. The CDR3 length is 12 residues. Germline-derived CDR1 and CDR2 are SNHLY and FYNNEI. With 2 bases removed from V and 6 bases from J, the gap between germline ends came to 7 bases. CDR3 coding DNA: TGTGCCAGCAGTGAACTGGCGGCTGAAGCTTTCTTT. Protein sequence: CASSELAAEAFF.

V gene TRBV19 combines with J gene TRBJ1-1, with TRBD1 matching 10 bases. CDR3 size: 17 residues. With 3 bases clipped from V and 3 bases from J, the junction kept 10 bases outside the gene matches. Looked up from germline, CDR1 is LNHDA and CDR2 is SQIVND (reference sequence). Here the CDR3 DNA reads TGTGCCAGTAGTATCGGGACAGGGGAGGACGCGTACACTGAAGCTTTCTTT. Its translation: CASSIGTGEDAYTEAFF. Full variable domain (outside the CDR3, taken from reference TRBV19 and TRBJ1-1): DGGITQSPKYLFRKEGQNVTLSCEQNLNHDAMYWYRQDPGQGLRLIYYSQIVNDFQKGDIAEGYSVSREKKESFPLTVTSAQKNPTAFYLCASSIGTGEDAYTEAFFGQGTRLTVV.

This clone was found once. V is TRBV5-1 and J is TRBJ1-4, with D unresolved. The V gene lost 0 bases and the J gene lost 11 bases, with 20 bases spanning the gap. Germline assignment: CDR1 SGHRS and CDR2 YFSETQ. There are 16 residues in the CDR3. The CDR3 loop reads CASSLVEVRLGNKLFF. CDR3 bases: TGCGCCAGCAGCTTGGTTGAGGTTCGGCTAGGCAACAAACTGTTTTTT.

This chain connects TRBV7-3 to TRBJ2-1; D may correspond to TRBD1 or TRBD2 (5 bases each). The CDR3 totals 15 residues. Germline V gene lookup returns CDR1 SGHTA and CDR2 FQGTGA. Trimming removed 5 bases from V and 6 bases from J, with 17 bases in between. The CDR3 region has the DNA TGTGCCAGCAGCCCCGCCGGGACCAGTTTCAATGAGCAGTTCTTC. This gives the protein CASSPAGTSFNEQFF.

The CDR3 DNA reads TGCGCCAGCAGGGTTGAGGCGAGCTCTGGAAACACCATATATTTT. It codes for CASRVEASSGNTIYF. V is TRBV5-1 and J is TRBJ1-3, with D uncertain. The CDR3 is 15 amino acids. Per the germline V gene, CDR1 is SGHRS and CDR2 is YFSETQ. Between the trimmed V and J ends, which lost 5 bases and 0 bases, there was a span of 12 bases.

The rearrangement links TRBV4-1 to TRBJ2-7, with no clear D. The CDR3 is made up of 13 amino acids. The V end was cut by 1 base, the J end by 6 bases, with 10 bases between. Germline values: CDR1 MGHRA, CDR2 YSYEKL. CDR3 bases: TGCGCCAGCAGCCAAGTAGTGGTCGGCGAGCAGTACTTC. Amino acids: CASSQVVVGEQYF.

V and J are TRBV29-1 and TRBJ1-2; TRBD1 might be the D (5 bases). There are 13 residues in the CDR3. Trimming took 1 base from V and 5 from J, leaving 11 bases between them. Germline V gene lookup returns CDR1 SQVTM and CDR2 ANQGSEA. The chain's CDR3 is CSVEVRAGYGYTF. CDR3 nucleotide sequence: TGCAGCGTTGAAGTACGGGCAGGGTATGGCTACACCTTC.

CDR3 loop: CATSSSGNRYGYTF. The CDR3 coding sequence is TGTGCCACCAGCAGTTCAGGGAATCGGTATGGCTACACCTTC. This chain connects TRBV15 to TRBJ1-2; D possibly corresponds to TRBD1 (5 bases). Germline V gene data show CDR1 as LNHNV and CDR2 as YYDKDF (reference sequence). The CDR3 contains 14 residues. Trimming pared 3 bases from V and 5 bases from J, leaving 13 bases between.

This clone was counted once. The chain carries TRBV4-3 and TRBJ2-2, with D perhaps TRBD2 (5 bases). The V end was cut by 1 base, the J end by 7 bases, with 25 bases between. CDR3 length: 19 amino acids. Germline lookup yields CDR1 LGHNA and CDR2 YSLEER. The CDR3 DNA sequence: TGCGCCAGCAGCCAAGCTTTACCCTCCATGGACTCCCGTGGCGGGGAGCTGTTTTTT. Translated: CASSQALPSMDSRGGELFF.

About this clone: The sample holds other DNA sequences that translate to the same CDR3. This CDR3 is CASSPDTNYGYTF. In DNA, the CDR3 is TGTGCCAGCTCACCAGACACGAACTATGGCTACACCTTC. V and J are TRBV18 and TRBJ1-2; no definite D call. Germline assignment: CDR1 KGHSH and CDR2 LQKENI. The V end was cut by 2 bases, the J end by 2 bases, with 6 bases between. CDR3 length equals 13 residues.

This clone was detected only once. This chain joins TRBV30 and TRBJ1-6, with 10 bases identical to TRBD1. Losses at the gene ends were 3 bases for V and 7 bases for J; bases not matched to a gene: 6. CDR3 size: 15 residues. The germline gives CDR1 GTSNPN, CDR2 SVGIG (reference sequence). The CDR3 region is CAWRPRQGANSPLHF. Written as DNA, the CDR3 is TGTGCCTGGAGACCCAGACAGGGGGCGAATTCACCCCTCCACTTT.

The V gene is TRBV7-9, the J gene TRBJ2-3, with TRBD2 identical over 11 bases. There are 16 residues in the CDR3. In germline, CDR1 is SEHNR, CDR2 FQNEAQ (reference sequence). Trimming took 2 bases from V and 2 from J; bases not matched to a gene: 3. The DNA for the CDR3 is TGTGCCAGCAGCTTACCACTAGCGGGAGTCACAGATACGCAGTATTTT. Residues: CASSLPLAGVTDTQYF. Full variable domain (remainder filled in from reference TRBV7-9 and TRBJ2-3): DTGVSQNPRHKITKRGQNVTFRCDPISEHNRLYWYRQTLGQGPEFLTYFQNEAQLEKSRLLSDRFSAERPKGSFSTLEIQRTEQGDSAMYLCASSLPLAGVTDTQYFGPGTRLTVL.

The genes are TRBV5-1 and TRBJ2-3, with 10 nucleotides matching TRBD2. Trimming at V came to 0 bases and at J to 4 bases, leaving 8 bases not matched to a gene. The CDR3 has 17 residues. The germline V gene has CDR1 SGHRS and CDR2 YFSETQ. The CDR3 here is CASSLVSSGRGSDTQYF. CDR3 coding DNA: TGCGCCAGCAGCTTGGTCTCTAGCGGGAGAGGTTCAGATACGCAGTATTTT. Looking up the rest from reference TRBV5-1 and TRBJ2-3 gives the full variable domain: KAGVTQTPRYLIKTRGQQVTLSCSPISGHRSVSWYQQTPGQGLQFLFEYFSETQRNKGNFPGRFSGRQFSNSRSEMNVSTLELGDSALYLCASSLVSSGRGSDTQYFGPGTRLTVL.

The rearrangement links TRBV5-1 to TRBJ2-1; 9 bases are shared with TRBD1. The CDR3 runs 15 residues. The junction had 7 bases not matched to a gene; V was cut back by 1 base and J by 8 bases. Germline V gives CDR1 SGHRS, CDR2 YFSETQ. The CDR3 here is CASSLLTGGDDEQFF. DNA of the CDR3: TGCGCCAGCAGCTTGTTAACAGGGGGCGACGATGAGCAGTTCTTC. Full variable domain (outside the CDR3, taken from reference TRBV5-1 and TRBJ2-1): KAGVTQTPRYLIKTRGQQVTLSCSPISGHRSVSWYQQTPGQGLQFLFEYFSETQRNKGNFPGRFSGRQFSNSRSEMNVSTLELGDSALYLCASSLLTGGDDEQFFGPGTRLTVL.

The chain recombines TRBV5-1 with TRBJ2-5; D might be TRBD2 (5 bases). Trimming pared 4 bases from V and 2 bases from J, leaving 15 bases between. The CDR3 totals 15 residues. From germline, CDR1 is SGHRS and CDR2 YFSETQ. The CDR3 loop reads CASSGLWGDQETQYF. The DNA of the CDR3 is TGCGCCAGCAGCGGGCTCTGGGGAGATCAAGAGACCCAGTACTTC.

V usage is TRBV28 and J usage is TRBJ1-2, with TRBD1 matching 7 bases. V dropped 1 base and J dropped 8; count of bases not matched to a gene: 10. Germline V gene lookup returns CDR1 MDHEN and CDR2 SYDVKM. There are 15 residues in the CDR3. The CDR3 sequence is CASSLSRGRYGGYTF. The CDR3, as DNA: TGTGCCAGCAGTTTATCCAGGGGGAGATATGGCGGCTACACCTTC.

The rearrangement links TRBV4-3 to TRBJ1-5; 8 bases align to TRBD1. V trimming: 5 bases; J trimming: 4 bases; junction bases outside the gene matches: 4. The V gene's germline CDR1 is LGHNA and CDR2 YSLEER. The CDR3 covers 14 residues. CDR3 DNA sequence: TGCGCCAGCAGCATCCGGACAGGGAATCAGCCCCAGCATTTT. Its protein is CASSIRTGNQPQHF.

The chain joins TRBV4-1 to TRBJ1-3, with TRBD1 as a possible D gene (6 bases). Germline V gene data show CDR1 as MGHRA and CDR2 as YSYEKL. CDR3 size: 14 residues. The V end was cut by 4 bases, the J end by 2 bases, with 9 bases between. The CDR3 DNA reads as TGCGCCAGCAGCCGCGGGGGCGCTGGAAACACCATATATTTT. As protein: CASSRGGAGNTIYF.

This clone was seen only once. The CDR3 loop reads CASSLGQGMGRDTQYF. The CDR3 DNA reads as TGCGCCAGCAGCTTGGGACAGGGGATGGGTCGCGATACGCAGTATTTT. The V call is TRBV5-1, the J call TRBJ2-3, with TRBD1 matching 8 bases. Germline CDR1 is SGHRS and CDR2 is YFSETQ. V lost 0 bases, J lost 6 bases, and 9 bases stayed unmatched. This CDR3 spans 16 amino acids. The complete variable domain, with remaining parts taken from reference TRBV5-1 and TRBJ2-3, reads KAGVTQTPRYLIKTRGQQVTLSCSPISGHRSVSWYQQTPGQGLQFLFEYFSETQRNKGNFPGRFSGRQFSNSRSEMNVSTLELGDSALYLCASSLGQGMGRDTQYFGPGTRLTVL.

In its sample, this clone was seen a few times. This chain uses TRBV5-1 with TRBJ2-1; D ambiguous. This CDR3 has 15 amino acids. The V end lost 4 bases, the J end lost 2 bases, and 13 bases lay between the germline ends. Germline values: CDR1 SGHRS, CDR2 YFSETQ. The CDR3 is CASSLSHGAYNEQFF. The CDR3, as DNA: TGCGCCAGCAGCCTAAGTCATGGCGCCTACAATGAGCAGTTCTTC.

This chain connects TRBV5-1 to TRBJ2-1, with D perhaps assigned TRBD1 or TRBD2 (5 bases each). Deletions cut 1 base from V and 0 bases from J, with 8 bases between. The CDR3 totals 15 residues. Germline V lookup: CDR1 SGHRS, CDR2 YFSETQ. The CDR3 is CASSLLGDSYNEQFF. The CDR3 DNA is TGCGCCAGCAGCTTGTTGGGGGACTCCTACAATGAGCAGTTCTTC.

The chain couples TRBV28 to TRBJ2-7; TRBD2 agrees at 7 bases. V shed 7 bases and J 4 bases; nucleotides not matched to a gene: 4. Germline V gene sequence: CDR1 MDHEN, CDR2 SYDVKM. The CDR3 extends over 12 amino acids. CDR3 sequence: CASIGDYYEQYF. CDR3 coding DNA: TGTGCCAGCATAGGGGACTATTACGAGCAGTACTTC.

This CDR3 reads CASSSGTSGYEQYF. Here the CDR3 DNA reads TGCGCCAGCAGCTCCGGGACTAGCGGCTACGAGCAGTACTTC. The chain uses TRBV5-1 and TRBJ2-7; 11 nucleotides agree with TRBD2. The germline V gene has CDR1 SGHRS and CDR2 YFSETQ. This CDR3 is 14 amino acids long. V gave up 3 bases and J gave up 3 bases; unmatched junction bases: 2.

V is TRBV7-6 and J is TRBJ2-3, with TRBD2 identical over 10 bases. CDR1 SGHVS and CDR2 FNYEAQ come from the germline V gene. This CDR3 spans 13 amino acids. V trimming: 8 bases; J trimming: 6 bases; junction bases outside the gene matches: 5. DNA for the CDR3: TGTGCCAGCGAGACAGCGGGAGGGGATACGCAGTATTTT. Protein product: CASETAGGDTQYF.

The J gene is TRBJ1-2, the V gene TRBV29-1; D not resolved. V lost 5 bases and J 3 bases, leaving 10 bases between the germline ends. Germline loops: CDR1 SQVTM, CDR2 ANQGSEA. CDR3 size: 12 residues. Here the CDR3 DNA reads TGCAGCGTTCTGACAACCTACTATGGCTACACCTTC. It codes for CSVLTTYYGYTF.

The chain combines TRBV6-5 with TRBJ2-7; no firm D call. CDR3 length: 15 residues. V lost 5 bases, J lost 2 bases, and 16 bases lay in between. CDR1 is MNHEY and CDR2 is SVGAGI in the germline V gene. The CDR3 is CASSQLLGQAYEQYF. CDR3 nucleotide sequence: TGTGCCAGCAGTCAACTCCTAGGGCAGGCCTACGAGCAGTACTTC.

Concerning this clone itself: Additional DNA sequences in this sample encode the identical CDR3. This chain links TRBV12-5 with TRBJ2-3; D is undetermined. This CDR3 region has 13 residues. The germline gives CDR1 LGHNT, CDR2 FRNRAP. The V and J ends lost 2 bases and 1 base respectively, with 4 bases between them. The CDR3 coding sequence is TGTGCTAGTGGTTTGACAGGCACAGATACGCAGTATTTT. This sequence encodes CASGLTGTDTQYF.

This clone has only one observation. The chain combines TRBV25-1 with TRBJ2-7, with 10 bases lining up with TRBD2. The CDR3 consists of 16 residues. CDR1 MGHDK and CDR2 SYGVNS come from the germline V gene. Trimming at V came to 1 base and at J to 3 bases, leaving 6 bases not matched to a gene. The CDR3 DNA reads TGTGCCAGCAGTGAATTGGGGGCTAGCGGGAGCTACGAGCAGTACTTC. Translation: CASSELGASGSYEQYF.

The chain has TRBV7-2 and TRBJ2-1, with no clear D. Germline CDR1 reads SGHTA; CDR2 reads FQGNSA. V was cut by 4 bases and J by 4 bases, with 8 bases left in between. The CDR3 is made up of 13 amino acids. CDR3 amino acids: CASSWSAYNEQFF. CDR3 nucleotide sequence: TGTGCCAGCAGCTGGAGCGCTTACAATGAGCAGTTCTTC.